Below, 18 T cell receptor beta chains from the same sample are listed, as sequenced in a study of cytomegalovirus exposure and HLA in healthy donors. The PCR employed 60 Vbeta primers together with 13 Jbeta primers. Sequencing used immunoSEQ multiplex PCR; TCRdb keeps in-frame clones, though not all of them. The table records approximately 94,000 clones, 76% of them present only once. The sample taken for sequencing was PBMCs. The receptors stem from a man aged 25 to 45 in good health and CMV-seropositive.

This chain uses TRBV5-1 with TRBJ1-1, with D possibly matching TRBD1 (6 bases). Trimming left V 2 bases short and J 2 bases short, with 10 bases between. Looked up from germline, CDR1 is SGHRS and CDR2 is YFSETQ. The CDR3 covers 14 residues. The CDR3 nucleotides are TGCGCCAGCAGCTTACAGGGAGATAACACTGAAGCTTTCTTT. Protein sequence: CASSLQGDNTEAFF.

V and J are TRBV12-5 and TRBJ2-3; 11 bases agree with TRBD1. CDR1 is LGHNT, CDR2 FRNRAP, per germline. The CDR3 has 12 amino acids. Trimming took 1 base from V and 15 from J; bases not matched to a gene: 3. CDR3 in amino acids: CASGLGDRGNYF. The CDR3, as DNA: TGTGCTAGTGGTTTGGGGGACAGGGGGAACTATTTT.

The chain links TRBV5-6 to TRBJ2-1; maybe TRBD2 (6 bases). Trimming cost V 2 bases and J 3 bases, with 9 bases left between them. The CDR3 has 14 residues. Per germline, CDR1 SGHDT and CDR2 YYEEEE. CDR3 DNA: TGTGCCAGCAGCTTCGGGGACTTCTACAATGAGCAGTTCTTC. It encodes CASSFGDFYNEQFF.

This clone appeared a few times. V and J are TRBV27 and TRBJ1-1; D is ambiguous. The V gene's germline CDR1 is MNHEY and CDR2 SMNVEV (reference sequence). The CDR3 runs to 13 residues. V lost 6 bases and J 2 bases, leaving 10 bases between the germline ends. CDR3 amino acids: CASRFGRNTEAFF. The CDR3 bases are TGTGCCAGCAGATTCGGGAGAAACACTGAAGCTTTCTTT.

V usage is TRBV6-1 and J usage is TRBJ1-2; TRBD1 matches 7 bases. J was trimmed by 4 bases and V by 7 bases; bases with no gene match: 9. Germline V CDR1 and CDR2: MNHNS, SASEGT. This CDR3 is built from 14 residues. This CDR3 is CASTLRTGIYGYTF. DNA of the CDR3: TGTGCCAGCACCCTAAGGACAGGTATCTATGGCTACACCTTC.

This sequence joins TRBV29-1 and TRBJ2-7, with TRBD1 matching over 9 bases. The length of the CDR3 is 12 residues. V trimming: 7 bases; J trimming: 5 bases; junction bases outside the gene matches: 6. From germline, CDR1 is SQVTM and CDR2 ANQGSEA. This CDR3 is CSGRDREDEQYF. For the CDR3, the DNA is TGCAGCGGACGGGACAGGGAAGACGAGCAGTACTTC.

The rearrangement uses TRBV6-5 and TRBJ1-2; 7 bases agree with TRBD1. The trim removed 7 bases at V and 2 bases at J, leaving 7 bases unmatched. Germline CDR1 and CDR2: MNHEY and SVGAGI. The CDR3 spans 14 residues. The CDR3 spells CASNRGRGNYGYTF. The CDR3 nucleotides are TGTGCCAGCAACCGAGGCAGGGGGAACTATGGCTACACCTTC.

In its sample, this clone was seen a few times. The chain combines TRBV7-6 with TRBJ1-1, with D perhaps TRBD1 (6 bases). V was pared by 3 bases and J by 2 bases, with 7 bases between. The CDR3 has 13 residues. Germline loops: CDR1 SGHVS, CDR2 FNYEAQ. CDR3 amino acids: CASSLGANTEAFF. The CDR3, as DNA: TGTGCCAGCAGCTTGGGGGCTAACACTGAAGCTTTCTTT.

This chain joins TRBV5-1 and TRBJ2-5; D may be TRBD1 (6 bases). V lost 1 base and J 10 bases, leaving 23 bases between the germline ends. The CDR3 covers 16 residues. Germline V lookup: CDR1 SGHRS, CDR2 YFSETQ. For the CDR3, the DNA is TGCGCCAGCAGCTTGTCTCTGGGACACCAAGAGAGGGGCCAGTACTTC. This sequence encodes CASSLSLGHQERGQYF.

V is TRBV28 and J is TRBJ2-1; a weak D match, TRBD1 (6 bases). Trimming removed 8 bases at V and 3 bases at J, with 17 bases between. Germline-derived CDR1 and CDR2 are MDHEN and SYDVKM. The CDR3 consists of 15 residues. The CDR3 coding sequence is TGTGCCAGCTGGGGGCCGCTCAAGAACTACAATGAGCAGTTCTTC. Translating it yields CASWGPLKNYNEQFF.

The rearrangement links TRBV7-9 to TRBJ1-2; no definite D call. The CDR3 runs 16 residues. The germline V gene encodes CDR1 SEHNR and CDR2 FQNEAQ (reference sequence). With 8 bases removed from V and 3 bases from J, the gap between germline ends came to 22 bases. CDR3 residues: CASQAPLTRVDYGYTF. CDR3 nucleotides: TGTGCCAGCCAAGCCCCCCTAACACGGGTGGACTATGGCTACACCTTC.

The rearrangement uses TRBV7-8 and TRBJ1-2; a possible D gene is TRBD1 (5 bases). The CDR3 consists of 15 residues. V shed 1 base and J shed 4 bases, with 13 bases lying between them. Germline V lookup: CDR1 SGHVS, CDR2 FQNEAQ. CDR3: CASSLGAETAYGYTF. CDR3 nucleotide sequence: TGTGCCAGCAGCTTAGGGGCCGAGACAGCCTATGGCTACACCTTC.

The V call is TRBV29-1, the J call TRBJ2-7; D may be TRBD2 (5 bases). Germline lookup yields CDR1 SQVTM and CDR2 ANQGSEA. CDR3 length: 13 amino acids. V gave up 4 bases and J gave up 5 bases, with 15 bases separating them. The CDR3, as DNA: TGCAGCGTTGTCCGGGAAAGGTTCAACGAGCAGTACTTC. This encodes CSVVRERFNEQYF.

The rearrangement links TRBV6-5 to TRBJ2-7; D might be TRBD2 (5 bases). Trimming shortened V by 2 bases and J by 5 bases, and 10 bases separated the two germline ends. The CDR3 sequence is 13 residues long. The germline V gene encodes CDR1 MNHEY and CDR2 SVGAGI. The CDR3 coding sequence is TGTGCCAGCAGTTACGCCGGGGTGGACGAGCAGTACTTC. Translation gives CASSYAGVDEQYF.

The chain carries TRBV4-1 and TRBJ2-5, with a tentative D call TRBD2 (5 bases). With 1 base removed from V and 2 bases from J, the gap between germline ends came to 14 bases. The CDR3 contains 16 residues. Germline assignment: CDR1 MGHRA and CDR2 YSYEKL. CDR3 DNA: TGCGCCAGCAGCCAAGGAGGGCCTCAGTGGCAAGAGACCCAGTACTTC. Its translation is CASSQGGPQWQETQYF.

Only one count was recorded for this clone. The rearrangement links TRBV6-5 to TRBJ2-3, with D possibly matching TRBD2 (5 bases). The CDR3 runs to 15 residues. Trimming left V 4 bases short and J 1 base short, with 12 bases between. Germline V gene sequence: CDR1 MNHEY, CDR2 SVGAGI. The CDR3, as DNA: TGTGCCAGCAGTTCCAGAGGGCGAGGCACAGATACGCAGTATTTT. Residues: CASSSRGRGTDTQYF.

DNA of the CDR3: TGTGCCACCAGCGCAAAAACAGGCGCCTATGGCTACACCTTC. Its protein is CATSAKTGAYGYTF. J is TRBJ1-2 and V is TRBV15, with D perhaps TRBD1 (5 bases). The CDR3 length is 14 residues. Trimming left V 5 bases short and J 4 bases short, with 14 bases between. Germline V gene sequence: CDR1 LNHNV, CDR2 YYDKDF (reference sequence).

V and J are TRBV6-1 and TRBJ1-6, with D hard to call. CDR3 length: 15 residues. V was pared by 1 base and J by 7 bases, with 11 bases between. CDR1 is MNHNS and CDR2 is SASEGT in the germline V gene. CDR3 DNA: TGTGCCAGCAGTGAAGGGAGGGTTGGCAATTCACCCCTCCACTTT. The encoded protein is CASSEGRVGNSPLHF.